This TCR beta chain was obtained from a study of shared clonotypes between healthy human individuals. Findings and caveats of the study: Naive CD4 clonotypes were shared across several donors at roughly 5%.

A single count supports this clone. The antigen remains undetermined. The CDR3 is 15 residues long. Germline CDR1 SGHRS, CDR2 YFSETQ. V was pared by 0 bases and J by 5 bases, with 13 bases between. Each subset's genomic DNA was shared equally among a number of immunoSEQ plates. Using immunoSEQ multiplex PCR, the repertoire was profiled, and TCRdb retains in-frame clones only, with some absent. The table includes about 120,000 clones, around 68% detected once. This TCR derives from a young woman in good health. The sequenced material came from memory CD8+ T cells sorted from blood. Stated subset: CD45RO+ cells pooled with CCR7-negative TemRA cells. The rearrangement uses TRBV5-1 and TRBJ2-3; TRBD2 is a possible D gene (6 bases). The chain's CDR3 is CASSLAVGGRDTQYF. The CDR3 region has the DNA TGCGCCAGCAGCTTGGCCGTGGGAGGACGAGATACGCAGTATTTT.